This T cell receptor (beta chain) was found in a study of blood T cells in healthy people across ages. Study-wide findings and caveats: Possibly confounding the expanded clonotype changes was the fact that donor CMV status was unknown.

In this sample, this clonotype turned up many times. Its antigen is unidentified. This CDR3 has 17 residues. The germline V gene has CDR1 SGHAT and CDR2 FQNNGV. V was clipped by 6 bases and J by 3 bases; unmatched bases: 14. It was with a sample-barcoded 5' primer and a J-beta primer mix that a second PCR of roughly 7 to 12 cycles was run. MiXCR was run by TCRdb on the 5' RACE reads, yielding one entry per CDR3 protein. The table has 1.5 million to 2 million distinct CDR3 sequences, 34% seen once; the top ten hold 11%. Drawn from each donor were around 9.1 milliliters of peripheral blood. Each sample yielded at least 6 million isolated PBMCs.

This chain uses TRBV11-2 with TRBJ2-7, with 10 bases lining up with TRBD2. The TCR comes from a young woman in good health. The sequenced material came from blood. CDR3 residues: CASSPISGRANDYEQYF. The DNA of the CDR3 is TGTGCCAGCAGTCCTATAAGCGGGAGGGCCAATGACTACGAGCAGTACTTC.